Shown below are 32 T cell receptor beta chains from a single sample sequenced in a study of cytomegalovirus exposure and HLA in healthy donors. The PCR was carried out with 60 Vbeta primers and 13 Jbeta primers. TCRdb's copy holds only in-frame clones and misses some; the assay was immunoSEQ multiplex PCR. The data show about 160,000 clones, with around 80% seen just once and about 9.6% held by the top ten. Specimen: PBMCs. The receptors originated from a man younger than 30 in good health and CMV-seropositive.

This rearrangement joins TRBV6-1 to TRBJ2-3; the match to TRBD2 covers 9 bases. Trimming took 4 bases from V and 3 from J; bases not matched to a gene: 8. This CDR3 has 16 residues. Germline loops: CDR1 MNHNS, CDR2 SASEGT. This chain's CDR3 is CASSVYSGSGTDTQYF. Here the CDR3 DNA reads TGTGCCAGCAGTGTGTATAGCGGGAGCGGGACAGATACGCAGTATTTT.

The rearrangement links TRBV7-8 to TRBJ1-5; D is possibly TRBD1 (6 bases). V gave up 1 base and J gave up 0 bases, with 10 bases separating them. The germline V gene has CDR1 SGHVS and CDR2 FQNEAQ. The CDR3 consists of 16 residues. The CDR3 loop reads CASSLGTANSNQPQHF. CDR3 bases: TGTGCCAGCAGCTTAGGGACAGCTAATAGCAATCAGCCCCAGCATTTT.

The chain combines TRBV29-1 with TRBJ2-1; unclear D gene. Per the germline V gene, CDR1 is SQVTM and CDR2 is ANQGSEA. Deletions cut 3 bases from V and 9 bases from J, with 12 bases between. The CDR3 has 12 amino acids. The CDR3 sequence: CSVESPSGEQFF. The CDR3 nucleotides are TGCAGCGTTGAGTCCCCCAGTGGTGAGCAGTTCTTC.

This clone was seen more than once but under ten times. At one of its ends the junction is not consistent with the germline gene, which may arise from a read error. The J gene is TRBJ1-4, the V gene TRBV7-2; 9 nucleotides agree with TRBD1. Germline V gene lookup returns CDR1 SGHTA and CDR2 FQGNSA. This CDR3 is built from 17 residues. Written as DNA, the CDR3 is TGTGCCAGCAGATTAGTCCCGGGACAGGGTGATGCTGAAAAACTGTTTTTT. Translated, it gives CASRLVPGQGDAEKLFF. Full variable domain (missing parts from reference TRBV7-2 and TRBJ1-4): GAGVSQSPSNKVTEKGKDVELRCDPISGHTALYWYRQSLGQGLEFLIYFQGNSAPDKSGLPSDRFSAERTGGSVSTLTIQRTQQEDSAVYLCASRLVPGQGDAEKLFFGSGTQLSVL.

This chain joins TRBV14 and TRBJ1-1, with TRBD1 identical over 7 bases. The ends lost 4 bases at V and 4 bases at J; junction bases unmatched: 12. From germline, CDR1 is SGHDN and CDR2 FVKESK. This CDR3 has 16 amino acids. CDR3 nucleotide sequence: TGTGCCAGCAGCCTACTATTAGGACAGGTGTTCACTGAAGCTTTCTTT. Translated: CASSLLLGQVFTEAFF. Complete variable domain (other parts from reference TRBV14 and TRBJ1-1): EAGVTQFPSHSVIEKGQTVTLRCDPISGHDNLYWYRRVMGKEIKFLLHFVKESKQDESGMPNNRFLAERTGGTYSTLKVQPAELEDSGVYFCASSLLLGQVFTEAFFGQGTRLTVV.

This chain links TRBV5-6 with TRBJ2-5, with 7 bases aligning to TRBD1. The germline V gene has CDR1 SGHDT and CDR2 YYEEEE. The trim removed 0 bases at V and 4 bases at J, leaving 0 bases unmatched. The CDR3 covers 13 residues. CDR3 DNA sequence: TGTGCCAGCAGCTTGGGGGACAGAGAGACCCAGTACTTC. Translating gives CASSLGDRETQYF.

This clone was seen only once. This sequence joins TRBV29-1 and TRBJ1-1, with 8 positions matching TRBD1. With V trimmed by 7 bases and J by 5 bases, 12 bases remained unmatched. This CDR3 is built from 14 residues. Per germline, CDR1 SQVTM and CDR2 ANQGSEA. The DNA for the CDR3 is TGCAGCGCCAAGGGGACAGGCCTGGGGACTGAAGCTTTCTTT. This sequence encodes CSAKGTGLGTEAFF.

Here the CDR3 reads CASSPPAGTNYGYTF. CDR3 in DNA: TGTGCCAGCTCACCCCCCGCAGGAACTAACTATGGCTACACCTTC. The chain carries TRBV18 and TRBJ1-2; D remains ambiguous. Trimming cost V 3 bases and J 0 bases, with 11 bases left between them. The CDR3 is 15 amino acids. In germline, CDR1 is KGHSH, CDR2 LQKENI.

This clone was picked up a small number of times. This rearrangement joins TRBV9 to TRBJ2-7; a weak D match, TRBD1 (6 bases). Trimming removed 2 bases from V and 2 bases from J, with 11 bases in between. The CDR3 extends over 14 amino acids. Looked up from germline, CDR1 is SGDLS and CDR2 is YYNGEE. The CDR3 reads CASSVGDNPYEQYF. The CDR3 region has the DNA TGTGCCAGCAGCGTGGGGGACAACCCCTACGAGCAGTACTTC.

CDR3 bases: TGCGCCAGCAGTCTCTTGGGAGCCGGGGAGCTGTTTTTT. Amino acid sequence: CASSLLGAGELFF. The chain carries TRBV10-2 and TRBJ2-2; D may be TRBD2 (5 bases). CDR3 size: 13 residues. V was clipped by 5 bases and J by 6 bases, with 10 bases between them. Germline V gene lookup returns CDR1 WSHSY and CDR2 SAAADI.

The CDR3 is CASSSTGGSGKNIQYF. In DNA, the CDR3 is TGTGCCAGTAGTTCAACAGGGGGGTCGGGCAAAAACATTCAGTACTTC. The chain recombines TRBV19 with TRBJ2-4, with TRBD1 matching 8 bases. Trimming at V came to 5 bases and at J to 3 bases, leaving 9 bases not matched to a gene. This CDR3 has 16 amino acids. Looked up from germline, CDR1 is LNHDA and CDR2 is SQIVND (reference sequence).

This clone was seen a single time. This chain links TRBV7-8 with TRBJ2-6; no firm D call. The V gene lost 2 bases and the J gene lost 2 bases, with 16 bases spanning the gap. Germline assignment: CDR1 SGHVS and CDR2 FQNEAQ. The CDR3 spans 18 residues. The CDR3 loop is CASSLNRRLEPGANVLTF. The CDR3 DNA is TGTGCCAGCAGCTTAAACCGACGGTTGGAGCCTGGGGCCAACGTCCTGACTTTC.

The J gene is TRBJ2-3, the V gene TRBV30; 12 bases are a match to TRBD2. This CDR3 region has 14 residues. The junction had 0 bases not matched to a gene; V was cut back by 5 bases and J by 0 bases. Germline-derived CDR1 and CDR2 are GTSNPN and SVGIG (reference sequence). The CDR3 sequence is CAWGTSGSTDTQYF. CDR3 sequence (DNA): TGTGCCTGGGGGACTAGCGGGAGCACAGATACGCAGTATTTT.

The chain carries TRBV19 and TRBJ1-2, with unresolved D. V was trimmed by 3 bases and J by 4 bases, leaving 9 bases between them. The CDR3 spans 13 residues. Germline V gene sequence: CDR1 LNHDA, CDR2 SQIVND (reference sequence). The CDR3 loop reads CASSIFTAYGYTF. In DNA form, the CDR3 reads TGTGCCAGTAGTATTTTCACAGCCTATGGCTACACCTTC. The complete variable domain, with remaining parts taken from reference TRBV19 and TRBJ1-2, reads DGGITQSPKYLFRKEGQNVTLSCEQNLNHDAMYWYRQDPGQGLRLIYYSQIVNDFQKGDIAEGYSVSREKKESFPLTVTSAQKNPTAFYLCASSIFTAYGYTFGSGTRLTVV.

The rearrangement uses TRBV5-1 and TRBJ1-2; 9 bases match TRBD1. CDR3 size: 16 residues. Trimming at V came to 3 bases and at J to 2 bases, leaving 8 bases not matched to a gene. From germline, CDR1 is SGHRS and CDR2 YFSETQ. DNA of the CDR3: TGCGCCAGCAGCTCGCCGGAACAGGGGGCCAACTATGGCTACACCTTC. Translation gives CASSSPEQGANYGYTF.

The rearrangement uses TRBV7-6 and TRBJ1-1; TRBD1 matches at 8 bases. The CDR3 contains 14 residues. With 5 bases clipped from V and 6 bases from J, the junction kept 8 bases outside the gene matches. Germline loops: CDR1 SGHVS, CDR2 FNYEAQ. The CDR3 sequence: CASSPGQGSAEAFF. In DNA, the CDR3 is TGTGCCAGCAGCCCCGGACAGGGAAGCGCTGAAGCTTTCTTT.

This clone was seen a handful of times. This sequence joins TRBV5-1 and TRBJ1-1; TRBD1 aligns across 8 bases. The CDR3 has 15 residues. The junction had 7 bases not matched to a gene; V was cut back by 3 bases and J by 3 bases. The germline gives CDR1 SGHRS, CDR2 YFSETQ. CDR3 in amino acids: CASSSDRARYTEAFF. The CDR3 region has the DNA TGCGCCAGCAGCTCGGACAGGGCTCGGTACACTGAAGCTTTCTTT.

This chain links TRBV5-6 with TRBJ2-3; 9 nucleotides agree with TRBD2. The ends lost 2 bases at V and 2 bases at J; junction bases unmatched: 12. CDR1 is SGHDT, CDR2 YYEEEE, per germline. This CDR3 comprises 18 residues. CDR3 region: CASSLGSERGADTDTQYF. CDR3 DNA sequence: TGTGCCAGCAGCTTAGGCTCGGAGCGGGGGGCCGACACAGATACGCAGTATTTT. The entire variable domain, with the rest obtained from reference TRBV5-6 and TRBJ2-3, is as follows: DAGVTQSPTHLIKTRGQQVTLRCSPKSGHDTVSWYQQALGQGPQFIFQYYEEEERQRGNFPDRFSGHQFPNYSSELNVNALLLGDSALYLCASSLGSERGADTDTQYFGPGTRLTVL.

The chain employs TRBV5-1 and TRBJ2-7, with D perhaps TRBD2 (5 bases). The CDR3 has 16 residues. The germline CDR1 and CDR2 sequences are SGHRS and YFSETQ. Between the trimmed V and J ends, which lost 0 bases and 3 bases, there was a span of 16 bases. Written as DNA, the CDR3 is TGCGCCAGCAGCTTGGTGAGCGGACGTGCAATCTACGAGCAGTACTTC. Translating gives CASSLVSGRAIYEQYF.

This chain links TRBV5-1 with TRBJ2-5, with 9 nucleotides matching TRBD1. With the DNA end fitting TRBJ2-7 better, the J assignment may be wrong. This CDR3 spans 16 amino acids. CDR1 and CDR2 (germline): SGHRS, YFSETQ. The chain's CDR3 is CASSPQPGQGFHEQYF. The CDR3 nucleotides are TGCGCCAGCAGCCCCCAACCGGGACAGGGCTTCCACGAGCAGTACTTC.

This sequence joins TRBV6-1 and TRBJ2-7; tentative D call: TRBD1 (6 bases). Germline CDR1 reads MNHNS; CDR2 reads SASEGT. This CDR3 has 13 amino acids. The CDR3 protein is CSSAVQGSYEQYF. CDR3 nucleotide sequence: TGTTCATCAGCAGTCCAGGGGTCCTACGAGCAGTACTTC.

As regards this clone: At one end the junction does not follow the germline gene, possibly because of a read error. The gene calls are TRBV5-1 and TRBJ2-7; D gene uncertain. CDR1 is SGHRS and CDR2 is YFSETQ in the germline V gene. This CDR3 spans 14 amino acids. This CDR3 is CASTLGPERGEQYF. CDR3 coding DNA: TGCGCCAGCACCTTGGGTCCCGAGCGTGGCGAGCAGTACTTC.

The V gene is TRBV29-1, the J gene TRBJ1-2; TRBD1 might be the D (6 bases). The CDR3 length is 15 residues. The V and J ends lost 7 bases and 2 bases respectively, with 20 bases between them. Looked up from germline, CDR1 is SQVTM and CDR2 is ANQGSEA. CDR3 sequence: CSAEGGRSPNYGYTF. The CDR3 DNA sequence: TGCAGCGCAGAGGGGGGGCGCTCACCCAACTATGGCTACACCTTC.

In its sample, this clone was seen once. The V call is TRBV6-1, the J call TRBJ2-7, with D possibly being TRBD1 (5 bases). The V and J ends lost 7 bases and 5 bases respectively, with 15 bases between them. The germline CDR1 and CDR2 sequences are MNHNS and SASEGT. CDR3 length equals 13 residues. The CDR3 region has the DNA TGTGCCAGCACCGGCAGGGTTGTAAACGAGCAGTACTTC. Protein sequence: CASTGRVVNEQYF.

This clone appeared a single time. A junction end diverges from the germline sequence, so it may reflect a read error. This sequence joins TRBV7-9 and TRBJ1-2; D not resolved. The CDR3 runs to 13 residues. Looked up from germline, CDR1 is SEHNR and CDR2 is FQNEAQ (reference sequence). The CDR3 DNA reads as TGTTCCAGCAGCTTACTGCCCCGTCGGGGCTACACCTTC. Its translation: CSSSLLPRRGYTF.

The chain carries TRBV6-5 and TRBJ2-7, with D perhaps matching TRBD2 (5 bases). This CDR3 has 13 amino acids. Germline V CDR1 and CDR2: MNHEY, SVGAGI. V lost 5 bases and J 4 bases, leaving 12 bases between the germline ends. CDR3 protein: CASSTGSLYEQYF. CDR3 coding DNA: TGTGCCAGCAGTACGGGGAGCCTTTACGAGCAGTACTTC.

The chain employs TRBV5-1 and TRBJ2-1, with no clear D. This CDR3 has 15 residues. CDR1 and CDR2 (germline): SGHRS, YFSETQ. Trimming pared 0 bases from V and 0 bases from J, leaving 7 bases between. The CDR3 is CASSLGLVSYNEQFF. The CDR3 DNA follows: TGCGCCAGCAGCTTGGGACTGGTCTCCTACAATGAGCAGTTCTTC.

The genes are TRBV11-2 and TRBJ2-3; D is perhaps TRBD2 (5 bases). Trimming stripped 5 bases from V and 6 bases from J, with 9 bases between. The CDR3 has 12 residues. Germline V gives CDR1 SGHAT, CDR2 FQNNGV. CDR3 coding DNA: TGTGCCAGCAGCCTTTCGGGGGATACGCAGTATTTT. It encodes CASSLSGDTQYF. Full variable domain (remainder filled in from reference TRBV11-2 and TRBJ2-3): EAGVAQSPRYKIIEKRQSVAFWCNPISGHATLYWYQQILGQGPKLLIQFQNNGVVDDSQLPKDRFSAERLKGVDSTLKIQPAKLEDSAVYLCASSLSGDTQYFGPGTRLTVL.

This chain links TRBV11-2 with TRBJ2-1; 10 positions agree with TRBD2. Germline CDR1 reads SGHAT; CDR2 reads FQNNGV. J was trimmed by 4 bases and V by 8 bases; bases with no gene match: 5. The length of the CDR3 is 14 residues. The CDR3 reads CASSLAGSYNEQFF. As DNA, the CDR3 is TGTGCCAGCTCACTAGCGGGATCTTACAATGAGCAGTTCTTC.

V is TRBV5-4 and J is TRBJ1-6, with a tentative D call TRBD1 (5 bases). From germline, CDR1 is SGHNT and CDR2 YYREEE (reference sequence). V lost 4 bases, J lost 8 bases, and 16 bases lay in between. CDR3 length equals 15 residues. DNA of the CDR3: TGTGCCAGCAGCGCCCGGGACTCAAGGGATTCACCCCTCCACTTT. It translates to CASSARDSRDSPLHF.

The CDR3 here is CASSMTANQPQHF. CDR3 in DNA: TGTGCCAGTAGTATGACAGCCAATCAGCCCCAGCATTTT. This sequence joins TRBV19 and TRBJ1-5; D is possibly TRBD1 (5 bases). The germline gives CDR1 LNHDA, CDR2 SQIVND (reference sequence). The CDR3 has 13 residues. Deletions cut 3 bases from V and 3 bases from J, with 6 bases between.

The genes are TRBV14 and TRBJ1-1; 9 bases align to TRBD1. V lost 4 bases and J lost 1; bases outside the gene matches: 7. Germline V gene lookup returns CDR1 SGHDN and CDR2 FVKESK. This CDR3 is built from 16 residues. The CDR3 sequence is CASSLHRGRGNTEAFF. The CDR3 region has the DNA TGTGCCAGCAGCCTTCACAGGGGGCGAGGGAACACTGAAGCTTTCTTT. Together with reference TRBV14 and TRBJ1-1, the CDR3 gives the full variable domain: EAGVTQFPSHSVIEKGQTVTLRCDPISGHDNLYWYRRVMGKEIKFLLHFVKESKQDESGMPNNRFLAERTGGTYSTLKVQPAELEDSGVYFCASSLHRGRGNTEAFFGQGTRLTVV.